These T cell receptor beta chains were read from a single sample in a study of T cells after posttransplantation cyclophosphamide. Method: immunoSEQ multiplex PCR; TCRdb's copy keeps in-frame clones and lacks some. The sample lists approximately 52,000 clones, approximately 86% seen once, with about 2.6% in the top ten. The source material was PBMCs. The receptors originated from a man younger than 45 with a blood cancer, CMV-positive, and with a related stem cell donor. The CDR3 runs from the conserved cysteine through the conserved F or W. The order of the fields is J gene, V gene, clone size, CDR3 protein. Expanded clones are given a class, and other clones once, few, many or no size at all.

TRBJ2-3,TRBV28,-,CASSFRAYSNTQYF
TRBJ2-1,TRBV20-1,-,CSARLSNEQFF
TRBJ2-6,TRBV5-1,-,CASSFPLTRQPVNDLANVLTF
TRBJ2-1,TRBV6-5,-,CASSLTSRGDEQFF
TRBJ1-5,TRBV2,-,CASSDRGGNQPQHF
TRBJ2-5,TRBV7-9,-,CASSSPGTGQETQYF
TRBJ2-1,TRBV7-9,-,CASSLWVGAYNEQFF
TRBJ1-2,TRBV6-1,-,CASSAFPGQGAHGYTF
TRBJ2-1,TRBV7-3,-,CASSLIYGEQFF
TRBJ1-1,TRBV28,-,CASRSTGQLEAFF
TRBJ2-3,TRBV7-3,once,CASSLSGYTDTQYF
TRBJ2-5,TRBV19,once,CASSIYPGETQYF
TRBJ2-7,TRBV28,-,CASSTFGLTNYEQYF
TRBJ2-7,TRBV7-9,few,CASSFADYEQYF
TRBJ1-5,TRBV30,-,CAWSGWQINQPQHF
TRBJ2-7,TRBV28,few,CASSRLAGGYEQYF
TRBJ1-5,TRBV5-4,-,CASSLGGQGPNQPQHF
TRBJ2-1,TRBV7-9,-,CASSPTGLQTGYNEQFF
TRBJ2-1,TRBV6-4,-,CASSQEEFGEQFF
TRBJ1-4,TRBV5-1,-,CASSSSAGRDLYREKLFF
TRBJ2-1,TRBV11-2,-,CASSLDRVVGGGNEQFF
TRBJ1-2,TRBV6-1,once,CASSEALSVYGYTF
TRBJ2-7,TRBV6-6,-,CASSSPLRGLPYEQYF
TRBJ1-5,TRBV11-2,-,CASGRGRNQPQHF
TRBJ2-1,TRBV9,-,CASSSTGTSGSNEQFF
TRBJ1-2,TRBV7-9,-,CASSFGDRDYGYTF
TRBJ2-7,TRBV28,-,CASRTSRSWEQYF
TRBJ1-2,TRBV15,-,CATRGQGDYGYTF
TRBJ2-3,TRBV7-2,-,CASSSSRTDTQYF
TRBJ2-1,TRBV11-1,-,CASSLRELAGDEQFF
TRBJ2-7,TRBV30,-,CAWSVPLAGGRGGTYEQYF
TRBJ2-5,TRBV5-1,-,CASSLPGQGKETQYF
TRBJ2-1,TRBV28,-,CASKLMGGNYEQFF
TRBJ2-5,TRBV2,-,CASSLGVAGLQETQYF
TRBJ1-2,TRBV6-5,-,CASSYQWDRVHYGYTF
TRBJ1-2,TRBV6-1,-,CASSEWTAYGYTF